This T cell receptor (beta chain) stems from a study of Ad26.COV2.S vaccination and SARS-CoV-2 variants. The wider study: Of the COV1001 trial arms, the Ad26.COV2.S arm included the donor.

With 11 bases removed from V and 0 bases from J, the gap between germline ends came to 26 bases. The CDR3 has 18 amino acids. CDR1 and CDR2 from the germline V gene are MRHNA and SNTAGT. The repertoire was sequenced with immunoSEQ multiplex PCR; TCRdb's copy has only in-frame clones and lacks some. The top ten clones hold approximately 2% of a sample with some 340,000 clones, roughly 86% of them seen once. Treatment reported: approximately 18 received Ad26.COV2.S at low or high dose, single or two shots; roughly 5 received placebo; per-sample allocation not given. Samples analyzed were those drawn on day 63 after the first vaccine or placebo injection. Aged 18-55 years, donor was enrolled in Boston in about 2020. General observations from the study: Overall T cell responses may have been underestimated by the analyses of TCR breadth and depth.

Comment on this clone: Antigen: not known.

The sample here was peripheral blood, taken in a trial of Ad26.COV2.S vaccine versus placebo. This receptor was obtained from a person aged 18-65 years who received the Ad26.COV2.S COVID-19 vaccine or a placebo. The V call is TRBV6-4, the J call TRBJ1-5, with a possible D match to TRBD1 (6 bases). The CDR3 DNA reads as TGTGCCGTCCCAAGGGGGACAACCGGGTCGTATAGCAATCAGCCCCAGCATTTT. Its translation is CAVPRGTTGSYSNQPQHF.